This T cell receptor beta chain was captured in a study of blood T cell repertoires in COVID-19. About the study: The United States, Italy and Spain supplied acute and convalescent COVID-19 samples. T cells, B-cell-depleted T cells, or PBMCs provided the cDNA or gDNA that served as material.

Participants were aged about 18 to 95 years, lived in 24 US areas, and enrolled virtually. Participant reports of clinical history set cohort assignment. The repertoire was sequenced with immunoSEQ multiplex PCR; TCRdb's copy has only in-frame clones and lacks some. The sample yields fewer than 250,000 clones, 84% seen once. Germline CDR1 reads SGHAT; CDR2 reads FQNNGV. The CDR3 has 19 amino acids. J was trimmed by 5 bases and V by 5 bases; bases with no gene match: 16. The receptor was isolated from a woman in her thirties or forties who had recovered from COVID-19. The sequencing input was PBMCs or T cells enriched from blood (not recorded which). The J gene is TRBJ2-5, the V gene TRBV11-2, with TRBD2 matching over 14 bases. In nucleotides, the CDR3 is TGTGCCAGCAGCCTCGGGACTAGCGGGAGCGTCGGGTCGTGGGAGACCCAGTACTTC. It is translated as CASSLGTSGSVGSWETQYF.